The 29 T cell receptor beta chains given below trace back to one sample, sequenced in a study of CD8 T cells in Susac syndrome. When the RNA was reverse transcribed, random hexamers were used with an input of about 0.5 to 1 ug. One entry per CDR3 protein results from TCRdb running MiXCR on the immunoSEQ multiplex PCR reads. Of about 120,000 distinct CDR3 sequences in the sample, 96% were seen once. Specimen: CD4+ T cells from PBMCs. Receptors originate from a human donor with Susac syndrome.

V gene TRBV30 combines with J gene TRBJ2-1; 11 bases match TRBD2. V lost 2 bases and J lost 3; bases outside the gene matches: 3. From germline, CDR1 is GTSNPN and CDR2 SVGIG (reference sequence). The CDR3 covers 15 residues. The chain's CDR3 is CAWSPGLADYNEQFF. The CDR3 bases are TGTGCCTGGAGTCCGGGACTAGCGGACTACAATGAGCAGTTCTTC.

This chain joins TRBV4-2 and TRBJ2-1; no clear D gene. The CDR3 has 13 amino acids. Germline V gene data show CDR1 as LGHNA and CDR2 as YNFKEQ. Trimming removed 1 base from V and 8 bases from J, with 9 bases in between. As DNA, the CDR3 is TGTGCCAGCAGCCAAGGTTGGAGAGATGAGCAGTTCTTC. It codes for CASSQGWRDEQFF.

This chain connects TRBV7-2 to TRBJ2-1, with 9 bases matching TRBD1. J gave up 4 bases and V 2 bases, and 3 bases lay outside the gene matches. CDR1 and CDR2 (germline): SGHTA, FQGNSA. The CDR3 totals 15 residues. The CDR3 is CASSLLGQGYNEQFF. CDR3 bases: TGTGCCAGCAGCTTACTGGGACAGGGTTACAATGAGCAGTTCTTC.

The chain has TRBV29-1 and TRBJ1-1; possibly TRBD1 for D (5 bases). Germline CDR1 reads SQVTM; CDR2 reads ANQGSEA. This CDR3 region has 14 residues. Trimming stripped 2 bases from V and 0 bases from J, with 10 bases between. The CDR3 protein is CSVEIGHLNTEAFF. CDR3 sequence (DNA): TGCAGCGTTGAAATAGGACACTTGAACACTGAAGCTTTCTTT. Based on the CDR3 plus reference TRBV29-1 and TRBJ1-1, the full variable domain is SAVISQKPSRDICQRGTSLTIQCQVDSQVTMMFWYRQQPGQSLTLIATANQGSEATYESGFVIDKFPISRPNLTFSTLTVSNMSPEDSSIYLCSVEIGHLNTEAFFGQGTRLTVV.

This clonotype was picked up one time. This chain joins TRBV14 and TRBJ2-5; 11 bases are shared with TRBD2. This CDR3 region has 18 residues. Germline V gene sequence: CDR1 SGHDN, CDR2 FVKESK. Trimming took 2 bases from V and 2 from J; bases not matched to a gene: 10. DNA of the CDR3: TGTGCCAGCAGCCAAAAACCCGCCCGACTAGCGGGGCAAGAGACCCAGTACTTC. This gives the protein CASSQKPARLAGQETQYF.

This chain joins TRBV18 and TRBJ2-5, with 7 bases identical to TRBD2. V gave up 4 bases and J gave up 5 bases; unmatched junction bases: 10. CDR1 and CDR2 (germline): KGHSH, LQKENI. The CDR3 totals 15 residues. CDR3 sequence (DNA): TGTGCCAGCTCACGAGGAGGCGGGAGTTTGGAGACCCAGTACTTC. Protein sequence: CASSRGGGSLETQYF.

The genes are TRBV4-1 and TRBJ2-1, with D maybe TRBD2 (5 bases). V was clipped by 0 bases and J by 2 bases, with 14 bases between them. The length of the CDR3 is 17 residues. Germline V gene sequence: CDR1 MGHRA, CDR2 YSYEKL. The CDR3 DNA sequence: TGCGCCAGCAGCCAAGAGGGTGGCGGGTACCCCTACAATGAGCAGTTCTTC. It specifies CASSQEGGGYPYNEQFF.

In its sample, this clonotype was seen a few times. The chain uses TRBV11-3 and TRBJ2-1; 11 bases match TRBD2. CDR1 SGHNT and CDR2 YENEEA come from the germline V gene. This CDR3 is built from 15 residues. V lost 3 bases and J lost 4; bases outside the gene matches: 2. The CDR3 here is CASSLLAGGYNEQFF. The CDR3 bases are TGTGCCAGCAGCTTGCTAGCGGGAGGATACAATGAGCAGTTCTTC.

This clonotype was picked up one time. This chain connects TRBV30 to TRBJ1-5; 9 nucleotides align to TRBD1. CDR3 length equals 17 residues. Losses at the gene ends were 4 bases for V and 7 bases for J; bases not matched to a gene: 17. Germline CDR1 reads GTSNPN; CDR2 reads SVGIG (reference sequence). CDR3 amino acids: CAWTRRLGGTGHQPQHF. CDR3 in DNA: TGTGCCTGGACACGGAGGCTTGGGGGGACAGGGCACCAGCCCCAGCATTTT.

The chain combines TRBV7-9 with TRBJ2-5; TRBD1 agrees at 8 bases. CDR1 is SEHNR, CDR2 FQNEAQ, per germline (reference sequence). This CDR3 has 13 residues. Germline trimming cut 8 bases from V and 5 bases from J; bases unmatched to any gene: 7. CDR3 amino acids: CASGQGSGETQYF. CDR3 sequence (DNA): TGTGCCAGCGGACAGGGATCGGGGGAGACCCAGTACTTC.

V usage is TRBV19 and J usage is TRBJ1-2; 7 bases are a match to TRBD1. V shed 7 bases and J 4 bases; nucleotides not matched to a gene: 12. CDR3 length: 15 residues. Germline CDR1 reads LNHDA; CDR2 reads SQIVND (reference sequence). The CDR3: CASTLTGTISYGYTF. CDR3 coding DNA: TGTGCCAGTACCCTGACAGGGACTATTTCCTATGGCTACACCTTC. The full variable domain, its missing parts supplied by reference TRBV19 and TRBJ1-2, is DGGITQSPKYLFRKEGQNVTLSCEQNLNHDAMYWYRQDPGQGLRLIYYSQIVNDFQKGDIAEGYSVSREKKESFPLTVTSAQKNPTAFYLCASTLTGTISYGYTFGSGTRLTVV.

For this clonotype: The junction differs from germline at one of its ends, possibly a read error. The chain links TRBV14 to TRBJ1-4; no clear D. The CDR3 extends over 15 amino acids. Germline values: CDR1 SGHDN, CDR2 FVKESK. The CDR3 loop is CACSQVSARGEKLFF. CDR3 bases: TGTGCCTGCAGCCAAGTGAGTGCGCGTGGTGAAAAACTGTTTTTT.

The chain couples TRBV12-3 or TRBV12-4 to TRBJ2-3; no clear D gene. The CDR3 spans 11 residues. Trimming left V 1 base short and J 7 bases short, with 3 bases between. The CDR3 loop is CASSLDHTQYF. The CDR3 nucleotides read TGTGCCAGCAGTTTAGATCATACGCAGTATTTT.

The chain employs TRBV6-5 and TRBJ2-1, with D possibly TRBD2 on 5 matching bases. The length of the CDR3 is 13 residues. V lost 5 bases and J 3 bases, leaving 8 bases between the germline ends. The germline V gene has CDR1 MNHEY and CDR2 SVGAGI. The CDR3 sequence is CASSVAFYNEQFF. The DNA for the CDR3 is TGTGCCAGCAGTGTAGCGTTCTACAATGAGCAGTTCTTC.

This clonotype was counted only a few times. The rearrangement uses TRBV28 and TRBJ1-1; D gene unclear. The CDR3 runs to 13 residues. In germline, CDR1 is MDHEN, CDR2 SYDVKM. Trimming pared 6 bases from V and 5 bases from J, leaving 13 bases between. CDR3 loop: CASRIQKGTEAFF. CDR3 in DNA: TGTGCCAGCAGGATACAGAAGGGTACTGAAGCTTTCTTT.

The chain carries TRBV27 and TRBJ2-7; TRBD2 matches at 10 bases. The CDR3 loop spans 16 amino acids. V was pared by 4 bases and J by 5 bases, with 11 bases of the junction left unmatched. Germline CDR1 and CDR2: MNHEY and SMNVEV (reference sequence). The CDR3 DNA is TGTGCCAGCAGTTCACCGGGACTAGCGTCGGTCCACGAGCAGTACTTC. Amino acids: CASSSPGLASVHEQYF.

The genes are TRBV12-3 or TRBV12-4 and TRBJ2-1; 7 positions match TRBD2. The CDR3 extends over 14 amino acids. Trimming took 6 bases from V and 1 from J; bases not matched to a gene: 3. The DNA for the CDR3 is TGTGCCAGCAGCCCGGGAGGATCCTACAATGAGCAGTTCTTC. It codes for CASSPGGSYNEQFF.

This clonotype was counted between two and nine times. The chain carries TRBV18 and TRBJ2-5; no clear D. V dropped 2 bases and J dropped 2 bases, with 3 bases sitting between them. The length of the CDR3 is 12 residues. The germline V gene has CDR1 KGHSH and CDR2 LQKENI. The CDR3: CASSPSQETQYF. DNA of the CDR3: TGTGCCAGCTCACCATCACAAGAGACCCAGTACTTC.

The chain combines TRBV2 with TRBJ2-1; 9 bases map to TRBD2. Germline V gene data show CDR1 as SNHLY and CDR2 as FYNNEI. The V gene end was trimmed by 6 bases and the J gene end by 3 bases; junction bases not matched to a gene: 6. The length of the CDR3 is 15 residues. The CDR3 DNA is TGTGCCAGCAGCTCAAAGCGGGAGGTCTACAATGAGCAGTTCTTC. This sequence encodes CASSSKREVYNEQFF.

This rearrangement joins TRBV7-9 to TRBJ2-4; 15 nucleotides match TRBD2. The CDR3 extends over 16 amino acids. J gave up 6 bases and V 5 bases, and 5 bases lay outside the gene matches. The germline V gene has CDR1 SEHNR and CDR2 FQNEAQ (reference sequence). The CDR3 nucleotides read TGTGCCAGCAGCGCAGGACTAGCGGGAGGGATAAACATTCAGTACTTC. Its translation: CASSAGLAGGINIQYF.

The CDR3 is CASAGGPMNNEQYF. Written as DNA, the CDR3 is TGTGCCAGCGCCGGAGGCCCTATGAACAACGAGCAGTACTTC. This rearrangement joins TRBV12-3 or TRBV12-4 to TRBJ2-7, with a tentative D call TRBD2 (5 bases). V was cut by 8 bases and J by 5 bases, with 19 bases left in between. This CDR3 is built from 14 residues.

The gene calls are TRBV7-2 and TRBJ2-4, with 11 bases that match TRBD1. Germline CDR1 SGHTA, CDR2 FQGNSA. CDR3 size: 14 residues. V trimming: 4 bases; J trimming: 9 bases; junction bases outside the gene matches: 5. The CDR3 reads CASSSDRGRTIQYF. Written as DNA, the CDR3 is TGTGCCAGCAGCTCGGACAGGGGGCGGACCATTCAGTACTTC. The full variable domain, with the rest looked up from reference TRBV7-2 and TRBJ2-4, is GAGVSQSPSNKVTEKGKDVELRCDPISGHTALYWYRQSLGQGLEFLIYFQGNSAPDKSGLPSDRFSAERTGGSVSTLTIQRTQQEDSAVYLCASSSDRGRTIQYFGAGTRLSVL.

The chain combines TRBV20-1 with TRBJ1-1; 9 bases align to TRBD1. V was pared by 6 bases and J by 1 base, with 9 bases of the junction left unmatched. CDR1 DFQATT and CDR2 SNEGSKA come from the germline V gene (reference sequence). This CDR3 is 15 amino acids long. This CDR3 reads CSAVPGQGTNTEAFF. The CDR3 bases are TGCAGTGCCGTCCCGGGACAGGGTACGAACACTGAAGCTTTCTTT.

The rearrangement links TRBV20-1 to TRBJ2-1; D might be TRBD2 (6 bases). Germline CDR1 DFQATT, CDR2 SNEGSKA (reference sequence). This CDR3 has 16 residues. The V end was cut by 1 base, the J end by 0 bases, with 13 bases between. CDR3 amino acids: CSARGLVLPSYNEQFF. CDR3 DNA: TGCAGTGCTAGAGGACTAGTCCTACCCTCCTACAATGAGCAGTTCTTC.

The gene calls are TRBV20-1 and TRBJ1-3; D is undetermined. Germline loops: CDR1 DFQATT, CDR2 SNEGSKA (reference sequence). The CDR3 covers 13 residues. V lost 5 bases, J lost 4 bases, and 12 bases lay in between. CDR3 loop: CSAALGYGNTIYF. The DNA for the CDR3 is TGCAGTGCTGCCCTCGGGTACGGAAACACCATATATTTT.

The chain uses TRBV20-1 and TRBJ2-7; TRBD2 matches at 13 bases. CDR3 length: 15 amino acids. The J segment lost 2 bases and the V segment lost 6 bases, leaving 7 bases of the junction unmatched. Per the germline V gene, CDR1 is DFQATT and CDR2 is SNEGSKA (reference sequence). CDR3 coding DNA: TGCAGTGCCAGACGTACTAGCGGGAGGGCCTACGAGCAGTACTTC. It translates to CSARRTSGRAYEQYF.

This chain links TRBV18 with TRBJ2-7, with TRBD2 matching over 8 bases. This CDR3 spans 15 amino acids. Per germline, CDR1 KGHSH and CDR2 LQKENI. J was trimmed by 3 bases and V by 2 bases; bases with no gene match: 6. This CDR3 reads CASSPFSGTDYEQYF. Here the CDR3 DNA reads TGTGCCAGCTCACCATTTAGCGGGACCGACTACGAGCAGTACTTC.

The chain combines TRBV28 with TRBJ2-5; perhaps TRBD1 as D (5 bases). CDR1 is MDHEN and CDR2 is SYDVKM in the germline V gene. The CDR3 runs 13 residues. Trimming shortened V by 6 bases and J by 5 bases, and 13 bases separated the two germline ends. The CDR3 reads CASSLRASETQYF. CDR3 in DNA: TGTGCCAGCAGCCTCAGGGCCAGCGAGACCCAGTACTTC.

This clonotype came up once. The genes are TRBV29-1 and TRBJ1-5; possible D gene TRBD1, 5 bases. The CDR3 is made up of 13 amino acids. V lost 6 bases to trimming and J lost 4 bases, with 13 bases between them. The germline V gene encodes CDR1 SQVTM and CDR2 ANQGSEA. The CDR3 sequence is CSVGRDANQPQHF. CDR3 coding DNA: TGCAGCGTGGGCCGGGACGCAAATCAGCCCCAGCATTTT.